This TCR beta chain was retrieved from a study of shared clonotypes between healthy human individuals. This clone showed up just a few times. TCRdb keeps only in-frame clones here, not all; method: immunoSEQ multiplex PCR. The sample records some 1 million clones, roughly 80% being singletons. The CDR3 extends over 14 amino acids. Trimming removed 4 bases from V and 7 bases from J, with 13 bases in between. Germline V gene sequence: CDR1 LNHDA, CDR2 SQIVND (reference sequence). The sequenced sample was memory CD4+ T cells sorted from blood. Noted subset: CD45RA-negative fraction. The receptor comes from a man aged 18 to 29 in good health. The chain uses TRBV19 and TRBJ2-2; a weak D match, TRBD2 (5 bases). The CDR3 nucleotides are TGTGCCAGTAGTACGGACTCTAAGGTCGGGGAGCTGTTTTTT. Protein sequence: CASSTDSKVGELFF.